This T cell receptor beta chain stems from a study of regulatory T cells in long-lasting Graves disease. There are 14 residues in the CDR3. With V trimmed by 5 bases and J by 5 bases, 6 bases remained unmatched. Germline lookup yields CDR1 DFQATT and CDR2 SNEGSKA (reference sequence). Time point reported: persistent/refractory GD, antithyroid drugs over 5 years with positive TRAb. RNA from PBMCs was the source of the TCR library. Sequencing libraries for TCR beta were prepared with iRepertoire HTBI primers and Arm-PCR of CDR3 regions. TCRdb passed the multiplex PCR reads through MiXCR, listing each CDR3 protein once. The table has roughly 400,000 distinct CDR3 sequences, roughly 20% seen once. In this sample, this clonotype turned up a few times.

The receptor was derived from a female donor with Graves disease. This sequence joins TRBV20-1 and TRBJ1-6, with 7 bases that match TRBD1. This specimen was peripheral blood mononuclear cells (PBMCs), taken when the disease was refractory, from a patient treated with antithyroid drugs. CDR3 amino acids: CSAAPGTDNSPLHF. The CDR3 DNA is TGCAGTGCTGCACCCGGGACAGATAATTCACCCCTCCACTTT.